The T cell receptor beta chain described here comes from a study of T cell changes during pregnancy in multiple sclerosis. Looked up from germline, CDR1 is SGHVS and CDR2 is FNYEAQ. The CDR3 runs to 15 residues. The trim removed 5 bases at V and 3 bases at J, leaving 6 bases unmatched. A single count supports this clone. Produced via immunoSEQ multiplex PCR; TCRdb's table is partial and in-frame only. The sample includes around 70,000 clones, about 95% seen only once; the top ten take around 0.6%. The receptor's source is a female donor with multiple sclerosis, enrolled in a pregnancy study. Sample: peripheral blood, taken in the third trimester of pregnancy. The genes are TRBV7-6 and TRBJ2-3; TRBD2 aligns across 9 bases. CDR3 coding DNA: TGTGCCAGCAGCGCCCCGGGACTAGCTACAGATACGCAGTATTTT. It encodes CASSAPGLATDTQYF.